The 32 T cell receptor beta chains below were found in one sample sequenced in a study of blood T cell repertoires in COVID-19. TCRdb keeps only in-frame clones here, not all; method: immunoSEQ multiplex PCR. The table lists about 120,000 clones, roughly 82% of them singletons. Input material: peripheral blood. The receptors were gathered from a woman aged 60-75 years with acute or convalescent COVID-19.

CDR3 loop: CASSLDGTRVEQFF. The DNA of the CDR3 is TGCGCCAGCAGCTTGGACGGGACTAGGGTTGAGCAGTTCTTC. The genes are TRBV5-1 and TRBJ2-1, with TRBD2 matching 8 bases. Per the germline V gene, CDR1 is SGHRS and CDR2 is YFSETQ. There are 14 residues in the CDR3. V lost 0 bases to trimming and J lost 9 bases; unmatched junction nucleotides: 5.

The V gene is TRBV3-1 (or the pseudogene TRBV3-2), the J gene TRBJ1-1; D not resolved. The germline CDR1 and CDR2 sequences are LGHDT and YNNKEL (reference sequence). The CDR3 loop spans 16 amino acids. V was pared by 5 bases and J by 4 bases, with 20 bases between. The CDR3 sequence is CASSGQIPTIRTEAFF. The CDR3 DNA sequence: TGTGCCAGCAGCGGGCAAATTCCCACAATTCGCACTGAAGCTTTCTTT.

The chain uses TRBV7-9 and TRBJ2-3; 7 positions match TRBD1. The V segment lost 5 bases and the J segment 3 bases; nucleotides outside the gene matches: 5. Per germline, CDR1 SEHNR and CDR2 FQNEAQ (reference sequence). The CDR3 spans 14 residues. CDR3 in DNA: TGTGCCAGCAGCCTTGGGACAGCAACAGATACGCAGTATTTT. This codes for CASSLGTATDTQYF.

The DNA for the CDR3 is TGTGCCACCAGCAAGAGGACCGGGGGGGAAGCTTTCTTT. Its protein product is CATSKRTGGEAFF. The genes are TRBV15 and TRBJ1-1; TRBD1 is a possible D gene (5 bases). The germline gives CDR1 LNHNV, CDR2 YYDKDF (reference sequence). Trimming shortened V by 4 bases and J by 8 bases, and 14 bases separated the two germline ends. The CDR3 is made up of 13 amino acids.

The V gene is TRBV4-1, the J gene TRBJ2-1, with D tentatively TRBD1 (6 bases). The V and J ends lost 2 bases and 10 bases respectively, with 12 bases between them. CDR1 is MGHRA and CDR2 is YSYEKL in the germline V gene. This CDR3 is 13 amino acids long. CDR3 sequence (DNA): TGCGCCAGCAGCCAACATCAAGACAGGGAGCAGTTCTTC. This gives the protein CASSQHQDREQFF.

CDR3 in amino acids: CASKGLPYEQYF. CDR3 bases: TGTGCCAGCAAGGGACTTCCATACGAGCAGTACTTC. The chain joins TRBV2 to TRBJ2-7; a weak D match, TRBD2 (6 bases). The CDR3 runs to 12 residues. Germline values: CDR1 SNHLY, CDR2 FYNNEI. Deletions cut 7 bases from V and 4 bases from J, with 11 bases between.

This clone came up a few times. The chain joins TRBV30 to TRBJ2-5; D unresolved. Germline V gene sequence: CDR1 GTSNPN, CDR2 SVGIG (reference sequence). Trimming pared 3 bases from V and 6 bases from J, leaving 8 bases between. This CDR3 region has 11 residues. CDR3 amino acids: CAWRVGQTQYF. The CDR3 DNA sequence: TGTGCCTGGAGGGTGGGCCAGACCCAGTACTTC.

The V call is TRBV19, the J call TRBJ1-1; no definite D call. Germline CDR1 LNHDA, CDR2 SQIVND (reference sequence). The CDR3 is 13 residues long. Trimming took off 5 bases at V and 1 base at J, with 8 bases between the two ends. The CDR3 is CASSVFSNTEAFF. In nucleotides, the CDR3 is TGTGCCAGTAGTGTGTTCTCGAACACTGAAGCTTTCTTT.

With regard to this clone: The junction shows a germline mismatch at one end, possibly a read error. The genes are TRBV5-6 and TRBJ1-5; D is unclear. The CDR3 loop spans 14 amino acids. The V gene's germline CDR1 is SGHDT and CDR2 YYEEEE. CDR3 in amino acids: CASSFVGRNRPQHF. The DNA for the CDR3 is TGTGCCAGCAGCTTCGTGGGCAGAAATCGGCCCCAGCATTTT.

This chain links TRBV18 with TRBJ1-1, with 7 positions matching TRBD1. The CDR3 consists of 16 residues. J was trimmed by 1 base and V by 5 bases; bases with no gene match: 10. The germline V gene has CDR1 KGHSH and CDR2 LQKENI. CDR3 region: CASSAGQLGANTEAFF. The CDR3 coding sequence is TGTGCCAGCTCAGCGGGACAGTTGGGGGCGAACACTGAAGCTTTCTTT.

The chain recombines TRBV6-5 with TRBJ2-2; TRBD2 aligns across 11 bases. The germline V gene encodes CDR1 MNHEY and CDR2 SVGAGI. The V gene end was trimmed by 6 bases and the J gene end by 9 bases; junction bases not matched to a gene: 6. This CDR3 contains 14 residues. The CDR3 is CASRLAGEGRELFF. Here the CDR3 DNA reads TGTGCCAGCAGACTAGCGGGGGAGGGTCGGGAGCTGTTTTTT.

V and J are TRBV5-1 and TRBJ2-1; TRBD2 matches 10 bases. Germline trimming cut 3 bases from V and 8 bases from J; bases unmatched to any gene: 8. This CDR3 spans 15 amino acids. From germline, CDR1 is SGHRS and CDR2 YFSETQ. The CDR3 nucleotides read TGCGCCAGCAGCTCCATAGCGGGGGGAAACGATGAGCAGTTCTTC. Its translation is CASSSIAGGNDEQFF. Full variable domain (missing parts from reference TRBV5-1 and TRBJ2-1): KAGVTQTPRYLIKTRGQQVTLSCSPISGHRSVSWYQQTPGQGLQFLFEYFSETQRNKGNFPGRFSGRQFSNSRSEMNVSTLELGDSALYLCASSSIAGGNDEQFFGPGTRLTVL.

In nucleotides, the CDR3 is TGTGCCAGCAGCGCCCATGGATGGGACAGGGGGCTATCACCCCTCCACTTT. Translated: CASSAHGWDRGLSPLHF. The chain links TRBV21-1 to TRBJ1-6; the DNA was not compared with TRBD1, the D call given in the table. TRBV21-1 corresponds to a pseudogene. The CDR3 sequence is 17 residues long.

The gene calls are TRBV6-5 and TRBJ2-3; D unresolved. CDR3 size: 14 residues. The ends were cut back, 5 bases at V and 4 bases at J, with 13 bases in the middle. Germline-derived CDR1 and CDR2 are MNHEY and SVGAGI. The CDR3, as DNA: TGTGCCAGCAGTAAGACCCAGGCCGCAGATACGCAGTATTTT. Protein product: CASSKTQAADTQYF.

The chain joins TRBV24-1 to TRBJ1-5; 7 positions match TRBD1. J was trimmed by 3 bases and V by 4 bases; bases with no gene match: 5. The CDR3 extends over 15 amino acids. Per germline, CDR1 KGHDR and CDR2 SFDVKD. The CDR3 DNA is TGTGCCACCAGTGACCCTGGACAGGTCAATCAGCCCCAGCATTTT. Translation gives CATSDPGQVNQPQHF.

V and J are TRBV6-5 and TRBJ1-3; perhaps TRBD1 as D (5 bases). Germline V gene data show CDR1 as MNHEY and CDR2 as SVGAGI. V lost 9 bases and J lost 3, with 15 bases in between. The CDR3 has 14 residues. The CDR3 sequence is CASRGIRDGNTIYF. CDR3 nucleotides: TGTGCCAGTCGGGGGATCAGGGATGGAAACACCATATATTTT.

This chain joins TRBV7-2 and TRBJ1-2; D uncertain. Germline V gene data show CDR1 as SGHTA and CDR2 as FQGNSA. The CDR3 runs to 13 residues. V lost 5 bases, J lost 5 bases, and 12 bases lay in between. The CDR3 DNA reads TGTGCCAGCAGCCTGTCGGAGCTTTATGGCTACACCTTC. Its protein product is CASSLSELYGYTF.

The chain carries TRBV5-4 and TRBJ2-3; D may be TRBD1 (5 bases). CDR3 length: 13 residues. Trimming took 4 bases from V and 6 from J, leaving 12 bases between them. Germline V gene data show CDR1 as SGHNT and CDR2 as YYREEE (reference sequence). CDR3 residues: CASSTYQGDTQYF. Written as DNA, the CDR3 is TGTGCCAGCAGCACCTATCAGGGCGATACGCAGTATTTT.

V is TRBV10-3 and J is TRBJ1-1; 7 positions match TRBD1. The CDR3 runs to 16 residues. V was clipped by 0 bases and J by 0 bases; unmatched bases: 4. Germline V gives CDR1 ENHRY, CDR2 SYGVKD. CDR3 loop: CAISESKTGLNTEAFF. CDR3 coding DNA: TGTGCCATCAGTGAGTCGAAGACAGGGTTGAACACTGAAGCTTTCTTT.

The chain couples TRBV5-1 to TRBJ1-5; D is undetermined. Germline CDR1 reads SGHRS; CDR2 reads YFSETQ. Trimming removed 4 bases at V and 1 base at J, with 9 bases between. This CDR3 comprises 14 residues. The CDR3 loop reads CASSEGRSNQPQHF. The CDR3 nucleotides are TGCGCCAGCAGCGAGGGAAGAAGCAATCAGCCCCAGCATTTT.

This sequence joins TRBV27 and TRBJ1-2; possible D gene TRBD1, 6 bases. The CDR3 is 13 amino acids. V lost 5 bases, J lost 4 bases, and 11 bases lay in between. CDR1 MNHEY and CDR2 SMNVEV come from the germline V gene (reference sequence). The CDR3 nucleotides read TGTGCCAGCAGTCCGAGGGGGATCTATGGCTACACCTTC. Protein sequence: CASSPRGIYGYTF.

The chain employs TRBV14 and TRBJ2-1; D possibly corresponds to TRBD1 (7 bases). The ends were cut back, 3 bases at V and 1 base at J, with 10 bases in the middle. Germline V gene data show CDR1 as SGHDN and CDR2 as FVKESK. The CDR3 spans 15 residues. The CDR3 DNA follows: TGTGCCAGCAGCCAGCAGGGGGGATCCTACAATGAGCAGTTCTTC. It specifies CASSQQGGSYNEQFF.

CDR3 bases: TGTGCCAGCAGCCCCAGGACAGGGAAATACGAGCAGTACTTC. This codes for CASSPRTGKYEQYF. This chain connects TRBV7-2 to TRBJ2-7, with TRBD1 matching over 8 bases. CDR1 is SGHTA and CDR2 is FQGNSA in the germline V gene. The CDR3 consists of 14 residues. The V segment lost 5 bases and the J segment 4 bases; nucleotides outside the gene matches: 7.

This clone was recorded only once. The rearrangement links TRBV19 to TRBJ2-1; D uncertain. The V end was cut by 4 bases, the J end by 0 bases, with 10 bases between. The CDR3 length is 15 residues. Germline V gene sequence: CDR1 LNHDA, CDR2 SQIVND (reference sequence). The CDR3 DNA follows: TGTGCCAGTAGTACCTATAGAGCCTCCTACAATGAGCAGTTCTTC. It specifies CASSTYRASYNEQFF.

The chain couples TRBV28 to TRBJ1-5; D is perhaps TRBD1 (5 bases). Deletions cut 10 bases from V and 0 bases from J, with 22 bases between. Looked up from germline, CDR1 is MDHEN and CDR2 is SYDVKM. CDR3 length: 17 amino acids. The CDR3 DNA reads as TGTGCCATCCTCAAGGGGCTGACACTGAATAGCAATCAGCCCCAGCATTTT. Translated, it gives CAILKGLTLNSNQPQHF.

The rearrangement uses TRBV2 and TRBJ2-3; TRBD1 matches 8 bases. Germline V CDR1 and CDR2: SNHLY, FYNNEI. V shed 5 bases, J shed 5 bases, and the junction held 6 bases outside the gene matches. There are 14 residues in the CDR3. The CDR3 DNA sequence: TGTGCCAGCAGTTTACAGGGGGGCCAAGATACGCAGTATTTT. The encoded protein is CASSLQGGQDTQYF.

This chain joins TRBV5-1 and TRBJ2-3; tentatively, D is TRBD2 (7 bases). V lost 3 bases and J lost 4, with 18 bases in between. This CDR3 is built from 16 residues. Germline CDR1 reads SGHRS; CDR2 reads YFSETQ. DNA for the CDR3: TGCGCCAGCAGCTACGACAACCAAGGGGGGGCAGATACGCAGTATTTT. Its translation: CASSYDNQGGADTQYF.

V gene TRBV4-3 combines with J gene TRBJ1-6; D uncertain. The CDR3 is made up of 14 amino acids. Germline CDR1 is LGHNA and CDR2 is YSLEER. V shed 1 base and J shed 7 bases, with 8 bases lying between them. The CDR3 is CASSQVNGNSPLHF. The CDR3 nucleotides read TGCGCCAGCAGCCAAGTGAACGGGAATTCACCCCTCCACTTT.

The chain joins TRBV12-5 to TRBJ1-1, with TRBD1 as a possible D gene (5 bases). Deletions cut 7 bases from V and 6 bases from J, with 21 bases between. Germline V lookup: CDR1 LGHNT, CDR2 FRNRAP. The CDR3 runs 15 residues. CDR3 bases: TGTGCTAGTGCTCCCATCATCTCCGGGGGTGCTGAAGCTTTCTTT. This sequence encodes CASAPIISGGAEAFF.

This clone turned up a few times. The V and J genes are TRBV30 and TRBJ2-1, with D hard to call. Per the germline V gene, CDR1 is GTSNPN and CDR2 is SVGIG (reference sequence). This CDR3 has 16 amino acids. With 3 bases removed from V and 2 bases from J, the gap between germline ends came to 17 bases. CDR3 nucleotide sequence: TGTGCCTGGAGCGAGGTGCGGAGAACAACCTACAATGAGCAGTTCTTC. Translation gives CAWSEVRRTTYNEQFF.

The chain employs TRBV18 and TRBJ2-2; 12 bases agree with TRBD1. V was pared by 6 bases and J by 2 bases, with 4 bases of the junction left unmatched. Germline lookup yields CDR1 KGHSH and CDR2 LQKENI. CDR3 length: 16 amino acids. The CDR3 sequence is CASSLGTGGNTGELFF. CDR3 DNA sequence: TGTGCCAGCTCCCTTGGGACAGGGGGCAACACCGGGGAGCTGTTTTTT.

This sequence joins TRBV18 and TRBJ2-1; 10 bases agree with TRBD2. This CDR3 is 16 amino acids long. Trimming removed 0 bases from V and 6 bases from J; junction bases left unmatched: 5. Germline V CDR1 and CDR2: KGHSH, LQKENI. CDR3 sequence reads: CASSPPGAGGINEQFF. For the CDR3, the DNA is TGTGCCAGCTCACCACCGGGAGCGGGGGGGATCAATGAGCAGTTCTTC. Variable domain in full (rest from reference TRBV18 and TRBJ2-1): NAGVMQNPRHLVRRRGQEARLRCSPMKGHSHVYWYRQLPEEGLKFMVYLQKENIIDESGMPKERFSAEFPKEGPSILRIQQVVRGDSAAYFCASSPPGAGGINEQFFGPGTRLTVL.